Listed below are T cell receptor beta chains from one sample, sequenced in a study of shared clonotypes between healthy human individuals. Repertoires were generated with immunoSEQ multiplex PCR, while TCRdb's copy carries only in-frame clones and drops some. Of roughly 2.2 million clones detected, roughly 90% appear once; the ten largest clones hold 0.3% to 0.45%. The sequenced sample was naive CD4+ T cells from PBMCs. The receptors were gathered from a young man in good health. Some clones in this sample may be carry-over from other donors' samples. CDR3s include the opening cysteine and the closing phenylalanine or tryptophan.

cdr3_aa,cdr3_length,v_call
CASGEGILSTDTQYF,15,TRBV6-1
CASSVASQASPGELFF,16,TRBV9
CASSLGGQAGNTIYF,15,TRBV7-2
CASSLGGVYGYTF,13,TRBV5-6
CASSGEGLGTGELFF,15,TRBV9
CASSFGTGQETQYF,14,TRBV5-1
CASSQELREGPTDTQYF,17,TRBV4-1
CASSPSWDARAQYF,14,TRBV18
CASSHTGFTGELFF,14,TRBV4-3
CASSEHGAGELFF,13,TRBV7-3
CASSTGQGGLETQYF,15,TRBV6-1
CASSFAARGDSPLHF,15,TRBV7-6
CAWSPPTFNEQFF,13,TRBV30
CASSGGTSGSPGELFF,16,TRBV5-1
CASSLETGAGYGYTF,15,TRBV5-1
CAISGGSSSYNEQFF,15,TRBV10-3
CASSLGTSGMEDTQYF,16,TRBV5-4
CSAGGADTQYF,11,TRBV29-1
CASSLGTGNNEQFF,14,TRBV7-3
CASSVSSTDQPQHF,14,TRBV2
CASNALGSDTQYF,13,TRBV19
CASSLKRTTYEQYF,14,TRBV13
CASSSYYEQYF,11,TRBV6-1
CASSLSGRGNTIYF,14,TRBV5-1
CASSLQDFSNQPQHF,15,TRBV7-3
CASSGQEFYNEQFF,14,TRBV2
CASSIRRGTHTDTQYF,16,TRBV19
CASSFGVLNTEAFF,14,TRBV5-1
CASSNGGAFEQFF,13,TRBV21-1
CSVIRTGELFF,11,TRBV20-1
CASSEELAAHQPQHF,15,TRBV2
CASSFERFPLHF,12,TRBV2
CASSSLWREHEQYF,14,TRBV5-6
CASSQGGGRNQPQHF,15,TRBV4-3
CASRGGASSEQYF,13,TRBV5-4
CASSLGISGGALGQPQHF,18,TRBV7-8
CASSLRSGNTEAFF,14,TRBV7-2
CASTRGYQPQHF,12,TRBV28
CASTTGTSNEQFF,13,TRBV7-8
CASSLEEGTDTQYF,14,TRBV5-1
CASSIETSRRGTQYF,15,TRBV19
CASSPRVGQLAYEQYF,16,TRBV9
CASSLGQLVSNEQFF,15,TRBV7-9
CASSQDSRGDQPQHF,15,TRBV4-2